One and the same sample provided the 8 T cell receptor beta chains below, sequenced in a study of multiple sclerosis patients with progressive multifocal leukoencephalopathy (dated by TCRdb to between 2018 and 2021). Interpreted using the paper, the time point label stands for: before natalizumab initiation. The protocol used for the library was the immunoSEQ multiplex PCR assay. TCRdb mirrors the immuneACCESS table, restricted to in-frame sequences. Some clones are absent from its copies; in checked studies, under half trace to an unresolved V gene, and the reason for the others is unknown. A total of fewer than 35,000 clones appear in this sample, over 75% of them only once. About 1.5% of the sample is in the top ten clones. What was sequenced was PBMCs. These receptors originate from a human donor with multiple sclerosis.

The V gene is TRBV14, the J gene TRBJ1-2, with TRBD1 identical over 8 bases. Germline V gene lookup returns CDR1 SGHDN and CDR2 FVKESK. With 0 bases clipped from V and 6 bases from J, the junction kept 12 bases outside the gene matches. This CDR3 has 17 residues. The CDR3, as DNA: TGTGCCAGCAGCCAAGATTTCAAGGACAGGGTTGGACATGGCTACACCTTC. Amino acid sequence: CASSQDFKDRVGHGYTF.

CDR3 in amino acids: CASSFAPTTGSEQYF. The DNA of the CDR3 is TGTGCCAGCAGTTTCGCCCCAACGACAGGGTCCGAGCAGTACTTC. The gene calls are TRBV27 and TRBJ2-7; 7 bases are a match to TRBD1. CDR1 is MNHEY, CDR2 SMNVEV, per germline (reference sequence). The CDR3 extends over 15 amino acids. Unmatched junction bases numbered 11, after V lost 3 bases and J lost 6 bases.

The chain uses TRBV2 and TRBJ2-6; TRBD1 matches at 10 bases. V trimming: 8 bases; J trimming: 2 bases; junction bases outside the gene matches: 6. The germline CDR1 and CDR2 sequences are SNHLY and FYNNEI. The CDR3 runs to 16 residues. For the CDR3, the DNA is TGTGCCAGCTGGGACAGGGGTTTAACTGGGGCCAACGTCCTGACTTTC. Its protein is CASWDRGLTGANVLTF.

This chain connects TRBV29-1 to TRBJ2-1, with unresolved D. CDR3 length: 13 residues. Trimming cost V 8 bases and J 2 bases, with 13 bases left between them. Germline V gene lookup returns CDR1 SQVTM and CDR2 ANQGSEA. CDR3: CSLRVRTYNEQFF. The CDR3 DNA is TGCAGCCTCCGTGTCCGGACCTACAATGAGCAGTTCTTC.

V is TRBV7-3 and J is TRBJ2-7; 9 nucleotides line up with TRBD1. After removal of 5 bases from V and 4 bases from J, the junction contained 3 bases not matched to a gene. The CDR3 is made up of 13 amino acids. CDR1 and CDR2 from the germline V gene are SGHTA and FQGTGA. The CDR3 loop is CASSLDRGYEQYF. In DNA, the CDR3 is TGTGCCAGCAGCCTAGACAGGGGGTACGAGCAGTACTTC.

The chain is built from TRBV4-3 and TRBJ2-7; D call uncertain. V lost 0 bases and J lost 3, with 9 bases in between. This CDR3 spans 14 amino acids. Germline V lookup: CDR1 LGHNA, CDR2 YSLEER. CDR3 DNA sequence: TGCGCCAGCAGCCAAGATAGGTCCGGCTACGAGCAGTACTTC. Its translation: CASSQDRSGYEQYF.

This sequence joins TRBV4-1 and TRBJ1-5, with D possibly matching TRBD1 (6 bases). There are 16 residues in the CDR3. Germline-derived CDR1 and CDR2 are MGHRA and YSYEKL. V lost 1 base to trimming and J lost 6 bases, with 16 bases between them. The CDR3 region is CASSQVPEGGGQPQHF. CDR3 nucleotides: TGCGCCAGCAGCCAAGTGCCAGAGGGGGGGGGTCAGCCCCAGCATTTT.

The rearrangement uses TRBV18 and TRBJ2-7; TRBD1 aligns across 9 bases. CDR1 and CDR2 (germline): KGHSH, LQKENI. This CDR3 is built from 15 residues. After removal of 3 bases from V and 6 bases from J, the junction contained 9 bases not matched to a gene. The CDR3 here is CASSPNPGTGTEQYF. The CDR3 region has the DNA TGTGCCAGCTCACCGAACCCTGGGACAGGGACCGAGCAGTACTTC.